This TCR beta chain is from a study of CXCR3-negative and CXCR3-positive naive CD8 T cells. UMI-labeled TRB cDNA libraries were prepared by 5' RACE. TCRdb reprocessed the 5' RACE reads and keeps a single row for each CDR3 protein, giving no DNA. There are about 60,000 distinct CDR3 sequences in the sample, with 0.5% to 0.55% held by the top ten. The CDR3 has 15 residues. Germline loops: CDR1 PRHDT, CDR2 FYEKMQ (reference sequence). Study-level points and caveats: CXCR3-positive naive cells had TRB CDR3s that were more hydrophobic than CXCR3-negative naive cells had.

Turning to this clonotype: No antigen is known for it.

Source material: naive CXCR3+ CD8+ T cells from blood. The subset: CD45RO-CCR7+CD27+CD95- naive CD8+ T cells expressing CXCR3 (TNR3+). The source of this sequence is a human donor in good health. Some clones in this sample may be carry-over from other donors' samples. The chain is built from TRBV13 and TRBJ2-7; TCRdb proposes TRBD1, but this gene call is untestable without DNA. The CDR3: CASSSVARGMYEQYF.